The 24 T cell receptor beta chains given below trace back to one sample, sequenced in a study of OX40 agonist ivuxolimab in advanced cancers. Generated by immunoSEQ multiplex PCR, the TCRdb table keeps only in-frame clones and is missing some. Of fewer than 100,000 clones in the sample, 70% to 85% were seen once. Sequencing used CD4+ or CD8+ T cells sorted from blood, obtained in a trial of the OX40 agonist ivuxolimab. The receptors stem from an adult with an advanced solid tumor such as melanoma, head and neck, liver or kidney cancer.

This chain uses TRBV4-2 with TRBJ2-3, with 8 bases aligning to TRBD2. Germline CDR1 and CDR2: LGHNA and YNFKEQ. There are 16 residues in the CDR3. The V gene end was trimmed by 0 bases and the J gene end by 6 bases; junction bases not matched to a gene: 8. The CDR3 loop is CASSQDSSGSWDTQYF. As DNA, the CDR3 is TGTGCCAGCAGCCAAGATTCGAGCGGGAGTTGGGATACGCAGTATTTT.

The DNA for the CDR3 is TGTGCCAGTATCTCTAGCGGGAGGGCCTACACCGGGGAGCTGTTTTTT. This translates into CASISSGRAYTGELFF. The V and J genes are TRBV19 and TRBJ2-2; TRBD2 matches 12 bases. CDR3 length: 16 residues. CDR1 is LNHDA and CDR2 is SQIVND in the germline V gene (reference sequence). V lost 7 bases to trimming and J lost 3 bases; unmatched junction nucleotides: 6.

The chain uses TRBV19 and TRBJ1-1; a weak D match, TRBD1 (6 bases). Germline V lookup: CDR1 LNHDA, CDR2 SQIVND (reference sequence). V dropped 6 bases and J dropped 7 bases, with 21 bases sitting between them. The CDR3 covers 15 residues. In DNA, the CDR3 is TGTGCCAGTAGAATGGGTAACAGGGAGGCCCTTGAAGCTTTCTTT. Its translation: CASRMGNREALEAFF.

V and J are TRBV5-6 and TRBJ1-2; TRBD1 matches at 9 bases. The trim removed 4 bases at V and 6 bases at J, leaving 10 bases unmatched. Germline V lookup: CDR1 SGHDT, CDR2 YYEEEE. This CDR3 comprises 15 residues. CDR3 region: CASSPRDRVWNGYTF. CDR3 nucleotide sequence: TGTGCCAGCAGCCCCCGGGACAGGGTCTGGAATGGCTACACCTTC.

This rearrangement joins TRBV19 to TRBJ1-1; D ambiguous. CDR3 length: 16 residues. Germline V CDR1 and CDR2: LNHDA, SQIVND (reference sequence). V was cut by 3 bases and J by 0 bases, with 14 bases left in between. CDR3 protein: CASSMPWGGMNTEAFF. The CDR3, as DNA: TGTGCCAGTAGTATGCCCTGGGGAGGAATGAACACTGAAGCTTTCTTT.

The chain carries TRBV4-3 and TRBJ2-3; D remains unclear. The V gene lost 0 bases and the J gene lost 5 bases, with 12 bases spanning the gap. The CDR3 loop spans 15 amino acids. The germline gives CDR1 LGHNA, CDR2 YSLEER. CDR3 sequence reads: CASSQDHFSGDTQYF. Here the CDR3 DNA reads TGCGCCAGCAGCCAAGACCATTTCTCGGGAGATACGCAGTATTTT.

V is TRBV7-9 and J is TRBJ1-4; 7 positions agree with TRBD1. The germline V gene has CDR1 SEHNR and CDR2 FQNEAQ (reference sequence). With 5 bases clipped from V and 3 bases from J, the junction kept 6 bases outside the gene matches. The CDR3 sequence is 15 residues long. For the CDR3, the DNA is TGTGCCAGCAGCCCGAGAGGGGGCTCTAATGAAAAACTGTTTTTT. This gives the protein CASSPRGGSNEKLFF.

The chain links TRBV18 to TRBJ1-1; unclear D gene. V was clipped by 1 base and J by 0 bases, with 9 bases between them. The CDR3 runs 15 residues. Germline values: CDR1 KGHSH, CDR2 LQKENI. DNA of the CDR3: TGTGCCAGCTCACCACGGATAGGGTTGAACACTGAAGCTTTCTTT. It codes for CASSPRIGLNTEAFF. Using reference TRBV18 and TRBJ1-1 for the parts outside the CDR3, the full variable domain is NAGVMQNPRHLVRRRGQEARLRCSPMKGHSHVYWYRQLPEEGLKFMVYLQKENIIDESGMPKERFSAEFPKEGPSILRIQQVVRGDSAAYFCASSPRIGLNTEAFFGQGTRLTVV.

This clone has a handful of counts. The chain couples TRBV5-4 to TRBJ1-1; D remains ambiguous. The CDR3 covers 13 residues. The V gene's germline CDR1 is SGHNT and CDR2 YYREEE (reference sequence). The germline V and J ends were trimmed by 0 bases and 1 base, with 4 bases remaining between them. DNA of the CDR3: TGTGCCAGCAGCTTGGAACAGAACACTGAAGCTTTCTTT. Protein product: CASSLEQNTEAFF. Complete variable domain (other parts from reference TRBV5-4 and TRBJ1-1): ETGVTQSPTHLIKTRGQQVTLRCSSQSGHNTVSWYQQALGQGPQFIFQYYREEENGRGNFPPRFSGLQFPNYSSELNVNALELDDSALYLCASSLEQNTEAFFGQGTRLTVV.

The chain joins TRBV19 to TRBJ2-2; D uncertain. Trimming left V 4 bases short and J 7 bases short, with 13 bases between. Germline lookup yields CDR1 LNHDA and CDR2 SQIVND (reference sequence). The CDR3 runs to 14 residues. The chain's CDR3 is CASSTTVADGELFF. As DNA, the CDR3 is TGTGCCAGTAGTACGACGGTGGCGGACGGGGAGCTGTTTTTT.

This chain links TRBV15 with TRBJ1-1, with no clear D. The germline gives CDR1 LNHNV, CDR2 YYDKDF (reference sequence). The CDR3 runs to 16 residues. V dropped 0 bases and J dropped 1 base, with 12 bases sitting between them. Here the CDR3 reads CATSRDAGLRNTEAFF. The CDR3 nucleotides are TGTGCCACCAGCAGAGATGCTGGCCTACGGAACACTGAAGCTTTCTTT.

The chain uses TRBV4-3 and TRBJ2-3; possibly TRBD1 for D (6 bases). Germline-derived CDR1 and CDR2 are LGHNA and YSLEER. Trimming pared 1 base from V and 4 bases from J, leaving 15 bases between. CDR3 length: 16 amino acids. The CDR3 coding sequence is TGCGCCAGCAGCCAAGGATCGGGTGGGGGCCCAGATACGCAGTATTTT. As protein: CASSQGSGGGPDTQYF.

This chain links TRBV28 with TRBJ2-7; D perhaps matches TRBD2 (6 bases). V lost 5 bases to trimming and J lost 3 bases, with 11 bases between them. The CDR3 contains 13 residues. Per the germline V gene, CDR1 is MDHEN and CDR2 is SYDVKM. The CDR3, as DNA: TGTGCCAGCAGTCCGGGACTCCGCTACGAGCAGTACTTC. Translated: CASSPGLRYEQYF.

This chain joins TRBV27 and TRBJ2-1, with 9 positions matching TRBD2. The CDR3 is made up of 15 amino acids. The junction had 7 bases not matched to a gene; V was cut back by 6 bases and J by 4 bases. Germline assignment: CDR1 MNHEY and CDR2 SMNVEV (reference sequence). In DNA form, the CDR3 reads TGTGCCAGCAGAAGCGCGGGGGGGCCTTACAATGAGCAGTTCTTC. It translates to CASRSAGGPYNEQFF.

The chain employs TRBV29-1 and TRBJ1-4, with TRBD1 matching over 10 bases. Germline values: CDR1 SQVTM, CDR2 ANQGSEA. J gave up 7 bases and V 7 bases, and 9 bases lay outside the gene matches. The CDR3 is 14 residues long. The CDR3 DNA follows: TGCAGCGGCCGCGACAGGGGGCAGGGTGAAAAACTGTTTTTT. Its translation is CSGRDRGQGEKLFF.

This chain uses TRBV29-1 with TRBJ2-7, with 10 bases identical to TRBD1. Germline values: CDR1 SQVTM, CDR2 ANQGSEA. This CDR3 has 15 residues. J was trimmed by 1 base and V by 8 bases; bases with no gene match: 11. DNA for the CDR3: TGCAGCTTCAACCGGGACAGGGGTGAATCCTACGAGCAGTACTTC. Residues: CSFNRDRGESYEQYF.

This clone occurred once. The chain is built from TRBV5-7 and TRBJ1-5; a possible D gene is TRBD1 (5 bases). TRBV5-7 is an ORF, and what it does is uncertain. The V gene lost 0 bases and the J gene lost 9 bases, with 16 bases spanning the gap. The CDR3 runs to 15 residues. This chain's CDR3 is CASSLVEGRYWPQHF. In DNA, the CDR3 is TGTGCCAGCAGCTTGGTGGAGGGGAGGTATTGGCCCCAGCATTTT.

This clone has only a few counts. In DNA form, the CDR3 reads TGTGCCAGCAGCACCGGCCGGGACAGGGAGGGTAATGAGCAGTTCTTC. It codes for CASSTGRDREGNEQFF. J is TRBJ2-1 and V is TRBV7-9; TRBD1 matches at 9 bases. V lost 5 bases, J lost 7 bases, and 12 bases stayed unmatched. The CDR3 is 16 residues long. In germline, CDR1 is SEHNR, CDR2 FQNEAQ (reference sequence).

The CDR3 DNA is TGTGCCAGCAGCTTAGGGGTAACCTATGGCTACACCTTC. Translated, it gives CASSLGVTYGYTF. The rearrangement joins TRBV7-9 to TRBJ1-2; D is undetermined. The CDR3 has 13 amino acids. Germline V gene data show CDR1 as SEHNR and CDR2 as FQNEAQ (reference sequence). V dropped 1 base and J dropped 4 bases, with 7 bases sitting between them.

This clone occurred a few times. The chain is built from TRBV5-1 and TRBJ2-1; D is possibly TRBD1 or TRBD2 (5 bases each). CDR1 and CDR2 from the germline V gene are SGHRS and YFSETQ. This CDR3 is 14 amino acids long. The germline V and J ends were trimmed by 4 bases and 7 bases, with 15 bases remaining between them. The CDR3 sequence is CASSKGTSGNEQFF. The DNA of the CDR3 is TGCGCCAGCAGCAAAGGGACCTCGGGGAATGAGCAGTTCTTC.

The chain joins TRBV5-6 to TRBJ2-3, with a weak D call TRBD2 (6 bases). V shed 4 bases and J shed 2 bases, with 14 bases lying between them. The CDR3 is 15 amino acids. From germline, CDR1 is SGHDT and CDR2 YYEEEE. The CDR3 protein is CASSTPSAHTDTQYF. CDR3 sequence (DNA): TGTGCCAGCAGCACTCCTAGCGCGCACACAGATACGCAGTATTTT.

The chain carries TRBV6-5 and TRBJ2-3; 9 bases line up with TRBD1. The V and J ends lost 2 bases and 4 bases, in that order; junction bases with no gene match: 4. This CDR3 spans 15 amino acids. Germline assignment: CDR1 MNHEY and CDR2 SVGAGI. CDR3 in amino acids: CASSYKGTGSDTQYF. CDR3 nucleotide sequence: TGTGCCAGCAGTTACAAGGGGACAGGGTCAGATACGCAGTATTTT.

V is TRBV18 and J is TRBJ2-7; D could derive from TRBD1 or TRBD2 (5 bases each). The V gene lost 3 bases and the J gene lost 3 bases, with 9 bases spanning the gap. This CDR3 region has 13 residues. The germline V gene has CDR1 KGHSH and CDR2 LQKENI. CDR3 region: CASSPGTIYEQYF. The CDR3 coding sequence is TGTGCCAGCTCACCCGGGACCATCTACGAGCAGTACTTC.

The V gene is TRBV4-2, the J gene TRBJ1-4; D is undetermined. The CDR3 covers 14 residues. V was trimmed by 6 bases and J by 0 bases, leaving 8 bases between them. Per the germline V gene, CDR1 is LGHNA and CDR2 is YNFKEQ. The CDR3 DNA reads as TGTGCCAGCAGATTGACGGCAACTAATGAAAAACTGTTTTTT. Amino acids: CASRLTATNEKLFF.